This TCR beta chain came from a study of shared clonotypes between healthy human individuals. TCRdb's table, derived via immunoSEQ multiplex PCR, lists solely in-frame clones and lacks some. The sample has over 1.5 million clones; 95% to 99% are singletons. General observations from the study: The sharing of 4.5% to 5% of naive CD4 clonotypes was seen across a handful of donors.

Turning to this clone: Antigen specificity is unknown. Distinct nucleotide sequences in the sample also encode this CDR3.

V lost 4 bases, J lost 6 bases, and 4 bases stayed unmatched. CDR1 MNHEY and CDR2 SVGAGI come from the germline V gene. The CDR3 spans 14 residues. The chain links TRBV6-5 to TRBJ1-5, with 9 bases matching TRBD1. The sequencing sample was made of naive CD4+ T cells sorted from blood. The sample's subset: CD45RA+ positively selected. The receptor was isolated from a young man in good health. The CDR3: CASSLGQGVQPQHF. The CDR3 DNA sequence: TGTGCCAGCAGTTTGGGACAGGGCGTTCAGCCCCAGCATTTT.